One T cell receptor (beta chain) is described in this entry. Its antigen is as yet unknown. This entry is derived from a study of T cells in Graves' hyperthyroidism and ophthalmopathy. Researchers took RNA transcripts and amplified the TCR beta CDR3 regions from them. The HTBI set primed first-round TCR CDR3 RT-PCR. TCRdb reprocessed the multiplex PCR reads via MiXCR and lists one record per CDR3 protein. The table lists roughly 420,000 distinct CDR3 sequences, more than 15% of them singletons. The CDR3 contains 15 residues. Germline-derived CDR1 and CDR2 are SNHLY and FYNNEI. The V end was cut by 4 bases, the J end by 1 base, with 12 bases between. Study-wide results and caveats: In simple terms, a model built on 13 V-J features told ophthalmopathy apart from stable hyperthyroidism.

The chain employs TRBV2 and TRBJ2-3; the D is unclear. The clonotype comes from a woman between 18 and 29 years old with Graves' hyperthyroidism. The sequenced sample consisted of blood. CDR3 in amino acids: CASSGPAVRTDTQYF. The CDR3, as DNA: TGTGCCAGCAGTGGGCCGGCGGTCCGCACAGATACGCAGTATTTT.